A single sample is the source of the 3 T cell receptor beta chains below, sequenced in a study of blood T cell repertoires in COVID-19. Method: immunoSEQ multiplex PCR; TCRdb's copy keeps in-frame clones and lacks some. The sample carries 30,000 to 40,000 clones, more than 75% recorded once. The sequenced sample was peripheral blood. The receptors stem from a man aged 65 to 79 with acute or convalescent COVID-19.

The chain joins TRBV2 to TRBJ2-5; 7 bases map to TRBD2. The V and J ends lost 7 bases and 3 bases, in that order; junction bases with no gene match: 14. Germline CDR1 is SNHLY and CDR2 is FYNNEI. The CDR3 length is 16 residues. CDR3 sequence (DNA): TGTGCCAGCACCCCCCGGGACTACAGTGCAAAAGAGACCCAGTACTTC. Amino acids: CASTPRDYSAKETQYF.

The chain employs TRBV29-1 and TRBJ1-2, with D possibly matching TRBD1 (5 bases). With 8 bases removed from V and 6 bases from J, the gap between germline ends came to 13 bases. Germline values: CDR1 SQVTM, CDR2 ANQGSEA. The CDR3 loop spans 11 amino acids. CDR3 residues: CSLNWGDGYTF. The CDR3 DNA sequence: TGCAGCTTAAATTGGGGCGATGGCTACACCTTC.

The rearrangement links TRBV7-9 to TRBJ1-2; D possibly corresponds to TRBD1 (5 bases). From germline, CDR1 is SEHNR and CDR2 FQNEAQ (reference sequence). Trimming took off 7 bases at V and 5 bases at J, with 11 bases between the two ends. CDR3 length: 12 amino acids. DNA of the CDR3: TGTGCCAGCAAGGGGATGGGATATGGCTACACCTTC. This codes for CASKGMGYGYTF. Full variable domain (rest looked up from reference TRBV7-9 and TRBJ1-2): DTGVSQNPRHKITKRGQNVTFRCDPISEHNRLYWYRQTLGQGPEFLTYFQNEAQLEKSRLLSDRFSAERPKGSFSTLEIQRTEQGDSAMYLCASKGMGYGYTFGSGTRLTVV.